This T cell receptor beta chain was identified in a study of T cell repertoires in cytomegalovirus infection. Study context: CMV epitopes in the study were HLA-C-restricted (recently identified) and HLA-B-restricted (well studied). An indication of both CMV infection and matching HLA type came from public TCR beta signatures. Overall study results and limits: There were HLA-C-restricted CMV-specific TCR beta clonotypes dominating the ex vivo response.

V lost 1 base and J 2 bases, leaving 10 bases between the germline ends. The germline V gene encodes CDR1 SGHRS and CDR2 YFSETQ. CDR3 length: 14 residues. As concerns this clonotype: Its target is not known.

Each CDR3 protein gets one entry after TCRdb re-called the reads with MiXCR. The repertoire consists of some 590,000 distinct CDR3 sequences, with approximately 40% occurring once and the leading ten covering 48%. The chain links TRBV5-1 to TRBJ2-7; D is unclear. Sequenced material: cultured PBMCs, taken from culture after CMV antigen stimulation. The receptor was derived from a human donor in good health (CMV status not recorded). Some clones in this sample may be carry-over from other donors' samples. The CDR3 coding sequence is TGCGCCAGCAGCTTGCGGAGTACCCCCTACGAGCAGTACTTC. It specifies CASSLRSTPYEQYF. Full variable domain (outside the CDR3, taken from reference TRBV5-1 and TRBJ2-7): KAGVTQTPRYLIKTRGQQVTLSCSPISGHRSVSWYQQTPGQGLQFLFEYFSETQRNKGNFPGRFSGRQFSNSRSEMNVSTLELGDSALYLCASSLRSTPYEQYFGPGTRLTVT.